The present entry profiles one T cell receptor beta chain with its context. The antigen remains undetermined. The data originate from a study of OX40 agonist ivuxolimab in advanced cancers. Study-level findings and limits: At 0.1 to 3.0 mg/kg and by week 6, CD4+ and CD8+ T cells in the blood had expanded clonally.

Exclusion of a patient followed from autoimmune disease history or systemic immunosuppression. Here immunoSEQ multiplex PCR was the method, and the copy in TCRdb shows in-frame clones only, minus some. The table has tens of thousands of clones, 80% to 90% seen once. The source was CD4+ or CD8+ T cells sorted from blood, collected in a trial of the OX40 agonist ivuxolimab. The sequence was obtained from an adult with an advanced solid tumor such as melanoma, head and neck, liver or kidney cancer.

CDR3 coding DNA: TGTGCCAGCAGCCGTCTGGGAAGCAATCAGCCCCAGCATTTT. This translates into CASSRLGSNQPQHF. The rearrangement uses TRBV14 and TRBJ1-5; D unclear. Trimming shortened V by 4 bases and J by 1 base, and 8 bases separated the two germline ends. Germline values: CDR1 SGHDN, CDR2 FVKESK. The CDR3 is 14 amino acids.